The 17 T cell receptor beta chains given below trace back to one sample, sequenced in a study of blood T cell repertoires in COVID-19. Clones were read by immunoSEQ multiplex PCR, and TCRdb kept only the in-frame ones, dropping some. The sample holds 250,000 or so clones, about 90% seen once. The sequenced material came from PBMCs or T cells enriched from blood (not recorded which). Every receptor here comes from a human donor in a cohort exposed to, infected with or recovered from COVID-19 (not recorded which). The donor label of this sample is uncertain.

CDR3 loop: CASSDRVAGANVLTF. CDR3 DNA: TGTGCCAGCAGTGACAGGGTAGCCGGGGCCAACGTCCTGACTTTC. This chain joins TRBV2 and TRBJ2-6; TRBD1 is a possible D gene (5 bases). This CDR3 comprises 15 residues. Germline loops: CDR1 SNHLY, CDR2 FYNNEI. Trimming stripped 3 bases from V and 4 bases from J, with 10 bases between. Variable domain in full (rest from reference TRBV2 and TRBJ2-6): EPEVTQTPSHQVTQMGQEVILRCVPISNHLYFYWYRQILGQKVEFLVSFYNNEISEKSEIFDDQFSVERPDGSNFTLKIRSTKLEDSAMYFCASSDRVAGANVLTFGAGSRLTVL.

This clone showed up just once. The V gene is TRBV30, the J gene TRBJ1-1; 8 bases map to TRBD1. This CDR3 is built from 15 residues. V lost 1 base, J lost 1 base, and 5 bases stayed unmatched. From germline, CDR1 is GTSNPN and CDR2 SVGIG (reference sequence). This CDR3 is CAWSGTDRGNTEAFF. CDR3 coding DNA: TGTGCCTGGAGTGGCACCGACAGGGGGAACACTGAAGCTTTCTTT.

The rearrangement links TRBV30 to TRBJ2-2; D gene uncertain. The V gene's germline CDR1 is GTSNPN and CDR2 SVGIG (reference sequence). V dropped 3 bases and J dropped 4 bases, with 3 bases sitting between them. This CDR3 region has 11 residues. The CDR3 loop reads CAWSVTGELFF. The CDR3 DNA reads TGTGCCTGGAGCGTCACCGGGGAGCTGTTTTTT.

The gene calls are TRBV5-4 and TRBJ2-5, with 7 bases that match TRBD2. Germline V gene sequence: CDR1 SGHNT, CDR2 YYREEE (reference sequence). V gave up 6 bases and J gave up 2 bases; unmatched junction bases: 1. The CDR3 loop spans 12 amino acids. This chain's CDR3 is CASTAGQETQYF. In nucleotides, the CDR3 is TGTGCCAGCACAGCGGGACAAGAGACCCAGTACTTC.

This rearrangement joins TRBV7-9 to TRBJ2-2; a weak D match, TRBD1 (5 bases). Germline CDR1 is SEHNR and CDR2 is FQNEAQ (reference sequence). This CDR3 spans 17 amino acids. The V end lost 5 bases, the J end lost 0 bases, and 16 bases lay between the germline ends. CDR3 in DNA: TGTGCCAGCAGCCCCAGATCAGGGCCGGCGAACACCGGGGAGCTGTTTTTT. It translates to CASSPRSGPANTGELFF. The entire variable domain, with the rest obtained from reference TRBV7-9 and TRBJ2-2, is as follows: DTGVSQNPRHKITKRGQNVTFRCDPISEHNRLYWYRQTLGQGPEFLTYFQNEAQLEKSRLLSDRFSAERPKGSFSTLEIQRTEQGDSAMYLCASSPRSGPANTGELFFGEGSRLTVL.

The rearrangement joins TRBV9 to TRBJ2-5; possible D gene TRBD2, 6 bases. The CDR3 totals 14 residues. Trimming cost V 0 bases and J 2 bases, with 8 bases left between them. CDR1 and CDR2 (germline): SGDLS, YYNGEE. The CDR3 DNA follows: TGTGCCAGCAGCGTAGGACGGGGGCAAGAGACCCAGTACTTC. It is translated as CASSVGRGQETQYF.

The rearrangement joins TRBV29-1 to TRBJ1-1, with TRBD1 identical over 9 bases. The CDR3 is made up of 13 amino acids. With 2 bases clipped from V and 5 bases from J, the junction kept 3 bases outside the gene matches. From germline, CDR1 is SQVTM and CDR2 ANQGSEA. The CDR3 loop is CSVEIGQGTEAFF. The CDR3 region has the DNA TGCAGCGTTGAAATTGGACAGGGGACTGAAGCTTTCTTT.

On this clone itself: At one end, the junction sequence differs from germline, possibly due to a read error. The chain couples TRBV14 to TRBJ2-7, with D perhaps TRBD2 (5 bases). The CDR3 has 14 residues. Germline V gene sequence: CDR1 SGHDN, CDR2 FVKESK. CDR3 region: CASSQGAGSYGQYF. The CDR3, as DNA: TGTGCCAGCAGCCAAGGCGCGGGCTCCTACGGGCAGTACTTC.

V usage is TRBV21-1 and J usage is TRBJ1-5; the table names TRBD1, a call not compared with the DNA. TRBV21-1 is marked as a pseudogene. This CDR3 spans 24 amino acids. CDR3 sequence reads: CASSKGRRQGRIYVTHYSNQPQHF. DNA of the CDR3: TGTGCCAGCAGCAAAGGACGGCGGCAGGGCCGGATTTATGTCACCCATTATAGCAATCAGCCCCAGCATTTT.

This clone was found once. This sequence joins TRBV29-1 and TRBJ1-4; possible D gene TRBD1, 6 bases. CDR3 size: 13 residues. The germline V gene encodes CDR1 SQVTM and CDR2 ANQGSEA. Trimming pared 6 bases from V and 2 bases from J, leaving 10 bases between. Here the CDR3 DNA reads TGCAGCGTCGCCAGGGGCACTAATGAAAAACTGTTTTTT. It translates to CSVARGTNEKLFF.

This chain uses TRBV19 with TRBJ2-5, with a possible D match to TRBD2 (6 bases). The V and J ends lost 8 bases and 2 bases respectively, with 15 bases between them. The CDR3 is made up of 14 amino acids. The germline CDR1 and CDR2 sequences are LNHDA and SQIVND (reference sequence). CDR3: CASAERALQETQYF. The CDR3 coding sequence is TGTGCCAGTGCTGAGCGGGCGCTACAAGAGACCCAGTACTTC.

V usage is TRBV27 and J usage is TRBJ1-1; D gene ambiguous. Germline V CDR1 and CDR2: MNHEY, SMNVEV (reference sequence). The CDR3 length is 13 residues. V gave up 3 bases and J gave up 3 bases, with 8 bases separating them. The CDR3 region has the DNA TGTGCCAGCAGTTTTAAGAGGGACACTGAAGCTTTCTTT. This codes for CASSFKRDTEAFF.

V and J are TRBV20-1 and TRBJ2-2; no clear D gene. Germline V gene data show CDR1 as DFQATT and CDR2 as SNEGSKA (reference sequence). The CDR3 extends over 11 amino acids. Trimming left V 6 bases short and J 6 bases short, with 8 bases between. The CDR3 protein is CSAPSSGELFF. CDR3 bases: TGCAGTGCCCCCTCGTCCGGGGAGCTGTTTTTT.

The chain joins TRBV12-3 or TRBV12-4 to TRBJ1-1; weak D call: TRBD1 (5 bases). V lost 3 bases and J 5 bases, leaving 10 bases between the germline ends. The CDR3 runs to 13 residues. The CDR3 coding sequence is TGTGCCAGCAGTTTTGGGGGGGGAACTGAAGCTTTCTTT. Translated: CASSFGGGTEAFF.

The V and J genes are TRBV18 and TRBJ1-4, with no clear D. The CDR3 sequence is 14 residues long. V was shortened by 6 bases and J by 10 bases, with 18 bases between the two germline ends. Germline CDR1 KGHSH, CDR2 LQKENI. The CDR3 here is CASSPREEAGKLFF. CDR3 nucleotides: TGTGCCAGCTCCCCCCGGGAGGAGGCTGGAAAACTGTTTTTT.

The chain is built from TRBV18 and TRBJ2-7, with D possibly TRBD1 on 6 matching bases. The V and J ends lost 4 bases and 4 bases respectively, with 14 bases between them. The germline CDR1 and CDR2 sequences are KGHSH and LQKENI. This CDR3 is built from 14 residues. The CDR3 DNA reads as TGTGCCAGCTCACGGCTGGGACAAAAATACGAGCAGTACTTC. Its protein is CASSRLGQKYEQYF.

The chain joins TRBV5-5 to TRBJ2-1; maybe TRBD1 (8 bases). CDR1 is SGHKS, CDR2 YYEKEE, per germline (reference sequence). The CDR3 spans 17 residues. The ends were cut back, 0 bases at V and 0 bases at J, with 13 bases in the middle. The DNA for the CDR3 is TGTGCCAGCAGCTTGGTCCACAGGGGGGGCTCCTACAATGAGCAGTTCTTC. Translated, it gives CASSLVHRGGSYNEQFF. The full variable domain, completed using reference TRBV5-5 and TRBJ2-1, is DAGVTQSPTHLIKTRGQQVTLRCSPISGHKSVSWYQQVLGQGPQFIFQYYEKEERGRGNFPDRFSARQFPNYSSELNVNALLLGDSALYLCASSLVHRGGSYNEQFFGPGTRLTVL.